This is a list of T cell receptor beta chains from one sample in a study of shared clonotypes between healthy human individuals. TCRdb's table, derived via immunoSEQ multiplex PCR, lists solely in-frame clones and lacks some. This table has about 490,000 clones, more than 75% appearing once. The sample taken for sequencing was PBMCs. These receptors were collected from a woman between 35 and 50 years old in good health. Some clones in this sample may be carry-over from other donors' samples. Both conserved end residues are part of each CDR3. The D gene is left open where the match is weak. Size is omitted from some rows. Given values are once, few, many or a class for expanded clones.

V gene	clone size	J gene	D gene	CDR3 DNA	CDR3 protein
TRBV20-1	NA	TRBJ1-4	NA	TGCAGTGCTAAAGAATGGGAAAAACTGTTTTTT	CSAKEWEKLFF
TRBV29-1	NA	TRBJ2-3	NA	TGCAGCGTTGGCCGGGGCACAGATACGCAGTATTTT	CSVGRGTDTQYF
TRBV10-3	NA	TRBJ1-1	TRBD1	TGTGCCATCAGCCGACAGGGGTTGAACACTGAAGCTTTCTTT	CAISRQGLNTEAFF
TRBV5-7	NA	TRBJ2-7	TRBD2	TGTGCCAGCAGCTCGCCACTAGCGGATTCCTACGAGCAGTACTTC	CASSSPLADSYEQYF
TRBV19	NA	TRBJ2-1	TRBD2	TGTGCCAGTAGCCTCACTAGCGGCCCCTACAATGAGCAGTTCTTC	CASSLTSGPYNEQFF
TRBV10-3	NA	TRBJ2-3	TRBD1	TGTGCCATCAGTGAGTCGACAGGGACAGATACGCAGTATTTT	CAISESTGTDTQYF
TRBV27	NA	TRBJ1-2	TRBD1	TGTGCCAGCAGTTCACCCAGGGGGCCTAACTATGGCTACACCTTC	CASSSPRGPNYGYTF
TRBV28	NA	TRBJ2-3	NA	TGTGCCAGCGGGGGCGGGGGAGATACGCAGTATTTT	CASGGGGDTQYF
TRBV7-2	NA	TRBJ2-1	NA	TGTGCCAGCGACGTGTTTGGGGGTAACAATGAGCAGTTCTTC	CASDVFGGNNEQFF
TRBV28	NA	TRBJ2-5	TRBD2	TGTGCCAGCAGCCTGGTGGGGGGGAGGGGTGAGACCCAGTACTTC	CASSLVGGRGETQYF
TRBV18	NA	TRBJ1-5	NA	TGTGCCAGCTCACCCGGGACGGGGGATCAGCCCCAGCATTTT	CASSPGTGDQPQHF
TRBV4-2	NA	TRBJ1-2	NA	TGTGCCAGCAGCCAAGCTACCGGAAACTATGGCTACACCTTC	CASSQATGNYGYTF
TRBV27	NA	TRBJ2-5	TRBD2	TGTGCCAGCAGTTTATTGGGTAGCGGGAGAGGAAAGACCCAGTACTTC	CASSLLGSGRGKTQYF
TRBV4-1	NA	TRBJ2-5	NA	TGCGCCAGCAGCCAAGACCCCGGGAAGGGAGAGACCCAGTACTTC	CASSQDPGKGETQYF
TRBV6-5	NA	TRBJ2-2	NA	TGTGCCAGCAGTTACTCCAACCGGGGGACCGGGGAGCTGTTTTTT	CASSYSNRGTGELFF
TRBV2	once	TRBJ2-1	NA	TGTGCCAGCAGTCGTGGGGGCCTGGATTACAATGAGCAGTTCTTC	CASSRGGLDYNEQFF
TRBV6-5	NA	TRBJ1-4	NA	TGTGCCAGCAGAAGCGGGACATTTAATGAAAAACTGTTTTTT	CASRSGTFNEKLFF
TRBV5-4	NA	TRBJ2-7	NA	TGTGCCAGCAGCTTGGAGGCAGCCTACGAGCAGTACTTC	CASSLEAAYEQYF
TRBV5-1	NA	TRBJ2-5	NA	TGCGCCAGCAGCTGGGGGACCGGAGAGACCCAGTACTTC	CASSWGTGETQYF
TRBV29-1	NA	TRBJ2-2	NA	NA	CSVVLAQGARTGELFF
TRBV5-8	NA	TRBJ2-1	TRBD1	TGTGCCAGCAGCTTGGTGAAGGGGGCCCTATACAATGAGCAGTTCTTC	CASSLVKGALYNEQFF
TRBV4-3	NA	TRBJ2-1	TRBD2	TGCGCCAGCAGCCAGACTAGCGGGAGCGTCGACAATGAGCAGTTCTTC	CASSQTSGSVDNEQFF
TRBV5-5	NA	TRBJ1-4	NA	TGCGCCAGCAGCCAAGGTCGGGTCGTCACTAATGAAAAACTGTTTTTT	CASSQGRVVTNEKLFF
TRBV7-3	NA	TRBJ1-1	NA	TGTGCCAGCAGCTTAAGGGGACCGATGAACACTGAAGCTTTCTTT	CASSLRGPMNTEAFF
TRBV27	NA	TRBJ2-7	TRBD2	TGTGCCAGCAGTTCCTCGGGACTAGCGGGAGGGGTGCAGTACTTC	CASSSSGLAGGVQYF
TRBV6-5	few	TRBJ2-1	NA	TGTGCCAGCAGTTACACCATCCAGAGCTCCTACAATGAGCAGTTCTTC	CASSYTIQSSYNEQFF
TRBV30	once	TRBJ2-7	TRBD1	TGTGCCTGGAGTGTAGATTACAGGGGGCAGGGGGAGCAGTACTTC	CAWSVDYRGQGEQYF
TRBV4-1	NA	TRBJ2-7	TRBD2	TGCGCCAGCAGCCAACCTAGCGGGGACCGCTACGAGCAGTACTTC	CASSQPSGDRYEQYF
TRBV7-9	few	TRBJ2-7	NA	TGTGCCAGCAGCCCCGCCCGGGGGAGCTCCTACGAGCAGTACTTC	CASSPARGSSYEQYF
TRBV28	NA	TRBJ2-5	TRBD1	TGTGCCAGCAGTTCAAGGACAGGGGTGGAGACCCAGTACTTC	CASSSRTGVETQYF
TRBV4-2	NA	TRBJ2-7	TRBD1	TGTGCCAGCAGCCGTCGATGGTGGGACAGGGGTTACGAGCAGTACTTC	CASSRRWWDRGYEQYF
TRBV4-3	NA	TRBJ2-3	TRBD1	TGCGCCAGCAGCCACCAAACAGGGGAAATACTCACAGATACGCAGTATTTT	CASSHQTGEILTDTQYF
TRBV7-2	NA	TRBJ1-2	NA	TGTGCCAGCAGCTTAGTCCCTTCCTCACGGGGTGGCTACACCTTC	CASSLVPSSRGGYTF
TRBV28	NA	TRBJ2-7	NA	TGTGCCAGCACCCTAGGTGGACAGCCAAACTACGAGCAGTACTTC	CASTLGGQPNYEQYF
TRBV6-1	few	TRBJ1-1	NA	TGTGCCAGCCAGGGCAGGCGGAACACTGAAGCTTTCTTT	CASQGRRNTEAFF
TRBV19	NA	TRBJ1-2	NA	TGTGCCAGTTTCTCGTGGGGTCGGACGGCTACTAACTATGGCCACACCTTC	CASFSWGRTATNYGHTF
TRBV7-3	NA	TRBJ2-3	NA	TGTGCCAGCAGCTTAAAGTCAGGTAGCACAGATACGCAGTATTTT	CASSLKSGSTDTQYF
TRBV18	NA	TRBJ2-5	NA	TGTGCCAGCTCCCAATCGGGTTTCCAAGAGACCCAGTACTTC	CASSQSGFQETQYF
TRBV5-4	many	TRBJ1-1	NA	TGTGCCAGCAGCTTGGGCCCAGACTCTCACACTGAAGCTTTCTTT	CASSLGPDSHTEAFF
TRBV5-1	NA	TRBJ2-5	NA	TGCGCCAGCACCAAGCTCGCGGGGCAAGAGACCCAGTACTTC	CASTKLAGQETQYF
TRBV5-6	NA	TRBJ2-1	TRBD2	TGTGCCAGCAGCAGACTAGCGGGAGACCTCTTGGCTGAGCAGTTCTTC	CASSRLAGDLLAEQFF
TRBV28	NA	TRBJ1-4	NA	TGTGCCAGCCGCCTGGGGGGCACGGGGCAAAATGAAAAACTGTTTTTT	CASRLGGTGQNEKLFF
TRBV9	NA	TRBJ2-3	NA	TGTGCCAGCAGCCCCCGGAACGTTGGCACAGATACGCAGTATTTT	CASSPRNVGTDTQYF
TRBV7-8	NA	TRBJ1-3	NA	TGTGCCAGCAGCTTAGATCGGTGGGGACACACCTCTGGAAACACCATATATTTT	CASSLDRWGHTSGNTIYF
TRBV5-1	NA	TRBJ2-4	TRBD2	TGCGCCAGCAGCTGGGAGGGGACGGGAAACATTCAGTACTTC	CASSWEGTGNIQYF
TRBV30	NA	TRBJ2-7	TRBD2	TGTGCCTCCTCTAGCGGGAGAGGTGAGCAGTACTTC	CASSSGRGEQYF
TRBV30	few	TRBJ1-4	TRBD1	TGTGCCTGGACCGACAGGGGTAATGCGAATGAAAAACTGTTTTTT	CAWTDRGNANEKLFF
TRBV30	NA	TRBJ2-1	NA	TGTGCCTGGAGTGTCAGCGGGCCCCGGGGCAATGGGCAGTTCTTC	CAWSVSGPRGNGQFF
TRBV28	NA	TRBJ1-2	TRBD1	TGTGCCAGCAGTTCCCTTACAGGGGGCGCGAGCGACTATGGCTACACCTTC	CASSSLTGGASDYGYTF
TRBV11-3	NA	TRBJ2-6	TRBD1	TGTGCCAGCAGCCCCCCCCGGACAGGGTCTGGGGCCAACGTCCTGACTTTC	CASSPPRTGSGANVLTF
TRBV27	NA	TRBJ1-2	NA	TGTGCCAGCAGTAACACAGGGCTGGGTCGGGGTTATGGCTACACCTTC	CASSNTGLGRGYGYTF
TRBV4-3	NA	TRBJ2-7	NA	TGCGCCAGCAGCCAAGAGGCGGACGGGGTCGAGCAGTACTTC	CASSQEADGVEQYF
TRBV7-6	NA	TRBJ2-2	NA	TGTGCCAGCAGCTTATCCGACGGGGAGCTGTTTTTT	CASSLSDGELFF
TRBV4-2	NA	TRBJ2-5	TRBD1	TGTGCCAGCAGCCGACAGGGGGCGCAGGAAGAGACCCAGTACTTC	CASSRQGAQEETQYF
TRBV5-8	NA	TRBJ1-2	NA	TGTGCCAGCAGCTTGGCCACCTCCGAATACACCGGGCACTATGGCTACACCTTC	CASSLATSEYTGHYGYTF
TRBV5-4	NA	TRBJ1-2	NA	TGTGCCAGCAGCTCCAATACGGGACTCTATGGCTACACCTTC	CASSSNTGLYGYTF
TRBV7-9	NA	TRBJ1-4	NA	TGTGCCAGCAGCTTATTTTCTGAAAAACTGTTTTTT	CASSLFSEKLFF
TRBV6-1	once	TRBJ1-4	NA	TGTGCCAGCAGTGAACCCGACGGAAGCAGGGATGAAAAACTGTTTTTT	CASSEPDGSRDEKLFF
TRBV6-6	NA	TRBJ2-1	TRBD2	TGTGCCAGCATTCCCGCGGGTAGCGGGAGGGTGAATGAGCAGTTCTTC	CASIPAGSGRVNEQFF
TRBV19	NA	TRBJ1-2	NA	TGTGCCAGTAGTCCAGCGTTACAACGTGGCTACACCTTC	CASSPALQRGYTF